This T cell receptor beta chain emerged from a study of T-cell reconstitution after alpha-beta-depleted transplantation in children. Study findings and constraints: From newly produced T cells came most of the T-cell counts and diversity one year after transplant.

There are many counts of this clonotype. Its antigen is undetermined. A library of TCRbeta sequences, prepared with unique molecular identifiers, was generated. A single record per CDR3 protein comes from TCRdb applying MiXCR to the PCR reads. The repertoire holds roughly 500,000 distinct CDR3 sequences, with under 12% as singletons. The material was PBMCs, obtained before TCRalphabeta/CD19-depleted stem cell transplant. The TCR was taken from a child aged 2 to 10 with inherited bone marrow failure, due to receive a stem cell transplant.

CDR3 region: CSAYPMIRLAKSYEQYF. CDR3 coding DNA: TGCAGTGCTTACCCGATGATCCGACTAGCCAAATCCTACGAGCAGTACTTC. The chain carries TRBV20-1 and TRBJ2-7; TRBD2 matches 7 bases. CDR3 length: 17 residues. The germline gives CDR1 DFQATT, CDR2 SNEGSKA (reference sequence). V trimming: 5 bases; J trimming: 1 base; junction bases outside the gene matches: 17.